These T cell receptor beta chains were read from a single sample in a study of shared clonotypes between healthy human individuals. TCRdb's copy holds only in-frame clones and misses some; the assay was immunoSEQ multiplex PCR. The data hold about 500,000 clones, with 70% to 80% observed a single time. Source material: PBMCs. These receptors came from a woman in her 40s in good health. Some clones in this sample may be carry-over from other donors' samples. CDR3s include the opening cysteine and the closing phenylalanine or tryptophan. The D gene is left open where the match is weak. A row's size may be missing; if present it is once, few, many or a size class.

NA	TRBJ2-6	TRBV27	NA	TGTGCCAGCAGTCCAGAGGTACACTCTGGGGCCAACGTCCTGACTTTC	CASSPEVHSGANVLTF
NA	TRBJ2-1	TRBV4-2	NA	TGTGCCAGCAGGGGGACGGATGAGCAGTTCTTC	CASRGTDEQFF
NA	TRBJ2-1	TRBV7-3	few	TGTGCCAGCAGTTTAGGGCCGGTAAGCAATGAGCAGTTCTTC	CASSLGPVSNEQFF
NA	TRBJ2-1	TRBV20-1	NA	TGCAGTGCTCTGACCAATGAGCAGTTCTTC	CSALTNEQFF
TRBD1	TRBJ1-1	TRBV29-1	few	TGCAGCGGGGGACAGGGGATCAGCACTGAAGCTTTCTTT	CSGGQGISTEAFF
TRBD2	TRBJ2-7	TRBV6-5	NA	TGTGCCACCCGGGAGGGTTGGCTACCCTACGAGCAGTACTTC	CATREGWLPYEQYF
TRBD2	TRBJ2-7	TRBV5-1	NA	TGCGCCAGCAGCTTTAGCGGGACCCTAACCTACGAGCAGTACTTC	CASSFSGTLTYEQYF
TRBD2	TRBJ2-7	TRBV15	NA	TGTGCCACCAGCAGAGATGGCGGGAGCGAGCAGTACTTC	CATSRDGGSEQYF
NA	TRBJ1-3	TRBV29-1	NA	TGCAGCGTTTCGACTGGCTCTGGAAACACCATATATTTT	CSVSTGSGNTIYF
NA	TRBJ1-5	TRBV18	NA	TGTGCCAGCTCACCAGGGAGAGATCAGCCCCAGCATTTT	CASSPGRDQPQHF
NA	TRBJ1-1	TRBV18	NA	TGTGCCAGCTCACCAACAGGGTTGGAAACTGAAGCTTTCTTT	CASSPTGLETEAFF
NA	TRBJ1-2	TRBV2	NA	TGTGCCACTCAGCCGGGGTCGAGCGGCTACACCTTC	CATQPGSSGYTF
NA	TRBJ1-3	TRBV11-2	NA	TGTGCCAGCAGCTTAGTCCCGGGAACCAGCTCTGGAAACACCATATATTTT	CASSLVPGTSSGNTIYF
NA	TRBJ1-3	TRBV9	NA	TGTGCCAGCAGCGTCGACAGTCGAAACACCATATATTTT	CASSVDSRNTIYF
NA	TRBJ2-5	TRBV7-3	NA	TGTGCCAGCAGCTTAGACGGGCGAGAGCAAGAGACCCAGTACTTC	CASSLDGREQETQYF
NA	TRBJ1-1	TRBV7-2	NA	TGTGCCAGCGCAAGACCCGGGAGGGGGAACACTGAAGCTTTCTTT	CASARPGRGNTEAFF
TRBD1	TRBJ2-2	TRBV30	many	TGTGCCTGGGGGACAGGGGCCGCGAACACCGGGGAGCTGTTTTTT	CAWGTGAANTGELFF
NA	TRBJ1-4	TRBV19	NA	TGTGCCAGTAGGCGACAGCCGACAACTAATGAAAAACTGTTTTTT	CASRRQPTTNEKLFF
NA	TRBJ2-5	TRBV7-2	NA	TGTGCCAGCGGCTTAAGGCCGGGACGGCAAGAGACCCAGTACTTC	CASGLRPGRQETQYF
TRBD1	TRBJ1-2	TRBV29-1	NA	TGCAGCGTTGAAGATAGAGGGACAGGGAATGGCTACACCTTC	CSVEDRGTGNGYTF
NA	TRBJ1-1	TRBV29-1	NA	TGCAGCGTTGAACGGGGGATGAACACTGAAGCTTTCTTT	CSVERGMNTEAFF
TRBD1	TRBJ1-2	TRBV7-9	NA	TGTGCCAGCAGCTTAGGGGGACAGGGGGCTCGAGGCTACACCTTC	CASSLGGQGARGYTF
TRBD2	TRBJ2-7	TRBV5-1	NA	TGCGCCAGCAGCCCTAGCGGGAGTTCCTACGAGCAGTACTTC	CASSPSGSSYEQYF
NA	TRBJ1-5	TRBV18	many	TGTGCCAGCTCACCAGGGAGCAATCAGCCCCAGCATTTT	CASSPGSNQPQHF
TRBD2	TRBJ2-7	TRBV4-3	NA	TGCGCCAGCAGCCAAACGAGCGGGAGGGCCTACGAGCAGTACTTC	CASSQTSGRAYEQYF
NA	TRBJ2-7	TRBV18	NA	TGTGCCAGCTCACCACTCGGCCCCTACGAGCAGTACTTC	CASSPLGPYEQYF
NA	TRBJ2-7	TRBV11-2	NA	TGTGCCAGCAGCGGGGGAACAGGGAGCGAGCAGTACTTC	CASSGGTGSEQYF
NA	TRBJ2-3	TRBV4-3	NA	TGCGCCAGCAGCCAAGATTCTAGCACAGATACGCAGTATTTT	CASSQDSSTDTQYF
TRBD1	TRBJ1-2	TRBV18	NA	TGTGCCAGCTCTGGAGGACAGGGGGCAGATCACTACACCTTC	CASSGGQGADHYTF
NA	TRBJ2-5	TRBV30	NA	TGTGCCTGGAGTGTACTGTTTCGGGAGACCCAGTACTTC	CAWSVLFRETQYF
TRBD1	TRBJ2-5	TRBV12-5	NA	TGTGCTAGTGCCGGACAGGGGGAGACCCAGTACTTC	CASAGQGETQYF
TRBD2	TRBJ2-7	TRBV7-2	NA	TGTGCCAGCAGCTTAGTGCCGGGGGAGGGATCCTACGAGCAGTACTTC	CASSLVPGEGSYEQYF
NA	TRBJ1-1	TRBV7-2	many	TGTGCCAGCAGCTTAGCGACCGGGACAAAGAACACTGAAGCTTTCTTT	CASSLATGTKNTEAFF
NA	TRBJ2-7	TRBV19	NA	TGTGCCAGTAGTAGCGGGAAAGGGTACGAGCAGTACTTC	CASSSGKGYEQYF
NA	TRBJ2-1	TRBV7-9	once	TGTGCCAGCAGCTCCCGGACAGCTTACAATGAGCAGTTCTTC	CASSSRTAYNEQFF
NA	TRBJ2-1	TRBV28	NA	TGTGCCAGCAGTTTATTAGGGGCCCCGAGCTCCTACAATGAGCAGTTCTTC	CASSLLGAPSSYNEQFF
NA	TRBJ1-6	TRBV19	NA	TGTGCCAGTAGTGCAGGGGAGGAGAATTCACCCCTCCACTTT	CASSAGEENSPLHF